This entry concerns a single T cell receptor beta chain. The data were taken from a study of control samples from healthy donors and cancer patients. This CDR3 is 15 amino acids long. The V end was cut by 3 bases, the J end by 8 bases, with 19 bases between. Per the germline V gene, CDR1 is SGHVS and CDR2 is FNYEAQ. This table comes from immunoSEQ multiplex PCR, and its TCRdb copy is limited to in-frame clones, with some not included. The sample carries about 180,000 clones, over 85% recorded once. The chain links TRBV7-6 to TRBJ1-1, with D perhaps TRBD1 (5 bases). This clonotype was obtained from a man aged 25 to 40 in good health. Sequenced material: blood. Here the CDR3 DNA reads TGTGCCAGCAGCTTGGGGGTACAGTGGGGTCAGGAAGCTTTCTTT. It is translated as CASSLGVQWGQEAFF.